This passage covers 7 T cell receptor beta chains from one sample sequenced in a study of shared clonotypes between healthy human individuals. TCRdb's table, derived via immunoSEQ multiplex PCR, lists solely in-frame clones and lacks some. Of approximately 720,000 clones in the sample, around 72% were seen once. The sample comprised memory CD4+ T cells sorted from blood. Subset denoted: CD45RA-negative fraction. The receptors here all came from a woman in her twenties or thirties in good health.

J is TRBJ2-7 and V is TRBV10-3; D tentatively fits TRBD1 or TRBD2 (6 bases each). Germline V gene sequence: CDR1 ENHRY, CDR2 SYGVKD. Trimming removed 6 bases from V and 2 bases from J, with 20 bases in between. The CDR3 has 16 amino acids. CDR3 in DNA: TGTGCCATCAGCGAGACAGGAGGGTCCCGGACCTACGAGCAGTACTTC. As protein: CAISETGGSRTYEQYF.

This sequence joins TRBV19 and TRBJ1-5; D perhaps matches TRBD1 (6 bases). The CDR3 has 14 residues. The V gene's germline CDR1 is LNHDA and CDR2 SQIVND (reference sequence). Trimming stripped 5 bases from V and 6 bases from J, with 14 bases between. As DNA, the CDR3 is TGTGCCAGTAGTTTTACAGGGAGCGGTCAGCCCCAGCATTTT. The encoded protein is CASSFTGSGQPQHF.

The V call is TRBV7-9, the J call TRBJ2-4; 9 bases line up with TRBD1. Trimming took 5 bases from V and 6 from J; bases not matched to a gene: 17. Per germline, CDR1 SEHNR and CDR2 FQNEAQ (reference sequence). This CDR3 has 18 residues. The DNA for the CDR3 is TGTGCCAGCAGCGTGAATCTTTTCGGGACAGGGAGCTCAAACATTCAGTACTTC. It yields the protein CASSVNLFGTGSSNIQYF. Using reference TRBV7-9 and TRBJ2-4 for the parts outside the CDR3, the full variable domain is DTGVSQNPRHKITKRGQNVTFRCDPISEHNRLYWYRQTLGQGPEFLTYFQNEAQLEKSRLLSDRFSAERPKGSFSTLEIQRTEQGDSAMYLCASSVNLFGTGSSNIQYFGAGTRLSVL.

The J gene is TRBJ2-7, the V gene TRBV6-5; the D gene is possibly TRBD2 (6 bases). The CDR3 extends over 12 amino acids. Looked up from germline, CDR1 is MNHEY and CDR2 is SVGAGI. With 8 bases removed from V and 2 bases from J, the gap between germline ends came to 10 bases. The CDR3 sequence: CASVGSTYEQYF. CDR3 nucleotides: TGTGCCAGCGTCGGGAGTACCTACGAGCAGTACTTC.

This sequence joins TRBV29-1 and TRBJ2-3, with 7 bases matching TRBD2. The trim removed 2 bases at V and 11 bases at J, leaving 4 bases unmatched. The CDR3 is made up of 11 amino acids. CDR1 and CDR2 from the germline V gene are SQVTM and ANQGSEA. CDR3 residues: CSVETGGGQYF. The CDR3 DNA reads TGCAGCGTTGAAACAGGCGGGGGGCAGTATTTT.

The chain has TRBV19 and TRBJ1-6; 7 bases align to TRBD1. Germline V CDR1 and CDR2: LNHDA, SQIVND (reference sequence). V lost 4 bases, J lost 5 bases, and 2 bases stayed unmatched. The CDR3 is made up of 14 amino acids. The CDR3 is CASSRDSDNSPLHF. The CDR3 DNA sequence: TGTGCCAGTAGTAGGGACAGCGATAATTCACCCCTCCACTTT.

This clone has only a few counts. This chain links TRBV9 with TRBJ2-1, with D perhaps TRBD1 or TRBD2 (6 bases each). Germline CDR1 and CDR2: SGDLS and YYNGEE. This CDR3 comprises 16 residues. The V and J ends lost 6 bases and 12 bases respectively, with 28 bases between them. CDR3 loop: CASNRDPMVGGVVQFF. In DNA, the CDR3 is TGTGCCAGCAACCGGGACCCCATGGTGGGGGGCGTTGTGCAGTTCTTC.